This T cell receptor (beta chain) was obtained from a study of blood T cell repertoires in COVID-19. Only in-frame clones appear in the TCRdb table, and some are missing; sequencing was by immunoSEQ multiplex PCR. Altogether hundreds of thousands of clones are present, 70% to 90% being singletons, with the ten largest covering over 1.5%. Germline V gene data show CDR1 as SEHNR and CDR2 as FQNEAQ (reference sequence). The CDR3 length is 14 residues. V was shortened by 6 bases and J by 6 bases, with 14 bases between the two germline ends. J is TRBJ2-2 and V is TRBV7-9, with D unresolved. The sample comprised PBMCs or T cells enriched from blood (not recorded which). The clonotype originates from a woman aged 18-35 years with acute COVID-19. The CDR3 loop reads CASRLRQTPGELFF. The DNA for the CDR3 is TGTGCCAGCAGGTTGAGACAAACCCCCGGGGAGCTGTTTTTT.